The 22 T cell receptor beta chains reported below all come from one sample, sequenced in a study of molecular identifiers for immune sequencing clone quantification. One entry per CDR3 protein results from TCRdb running MiXCR on the PCR reads. The table includes around 94,000 distinct CDR3 sequences, around 30% detected once. The sample consisted of naive CD8+ T cells from blood, with Jurkat cell RNA spiked in. Regarding subset: FACS-sorted CD8+CD4-CCR7+CD45RA+ naive T cells. These receptors came from a human donor in good health. Some libraries in this study had Jurkat cell RNA spiked in.

This sequence joins TRBV2 and TRBJ2-3; TRBD2 matches at 9 bases. The CDR3 sequence is 19 residues long. In germline, CDR1 is SNHLY, CDR2 FYNNEI. V gave up 2 bases and J gave up 0 bases; unmatched junction bases: 12. CDR3 residues: CASSESRASGITSTDTQYF. CDR3 sequence (DNA): TGTGCCAGCAGTGAATCCCGGGCTAGCGGGATTACTAGCACAGATACGCAGTATTTT.

A few counts support this clonotype. This chain uses TRBV5-1 with TRBJ1-1; D is possibly TRBD1 (5 bases). The CDR3 runs to 14 residues. Looked up from germline, CDR1 is SGHRS and CDR2 is YFSETQ. Trimming removed 1 base at V and 1 base at J, with 8 bases between. CDR3 nucleotides: TGCGCCAGCAGCTTGAATACAGGGAACACTGAAGCTTTCTTT. Translation: CASSLNTGNTEAFF.

This rearrangement joins TRBV4-3 to TRBJ2-4; 8 nucleotides line up with TRBD1. The CDR3 consists of 14 residues. The V and J ends lost 0 bases and 7 bases, in that order; junction bases with no gene match: 2. The germline V gene encodes CDR1 LGHNA and CDR2 YSLEER. The CDR3 nucleotides are TGCGCCAGCAGCCAAGATAGGACAGGGAACATTCAGTACTTC. Translated, it gives CASSQDRTGNIQYF.

Here the CDR3 reads CASLARTDTQYF. CDR3 nucleotides: TGTGCCAGCTTGGCCCGCACAGATACGCAGTATTTT. The J gene is TRBJ2-3, the V gene TRBV27, with no clear D. Between the trimmed V and J ends, which lost 8 bases and 1 base, there was a span of 7 bases. Germline V gene data show CDR1 as MNHEY and CDR2 as SMNVEV (reference sequence). The length of the CDR3 is 12 residues.

This clonotype showed up just a few times. The chain combines TRBV9 with TRBJ2-2, with 9 nucleotides matching TRBD1. The CDR3 spans 15 residues. The germline V gene has CDR1 SGDLS and CDR2 YYNGEE. V shed 3 bases and J 4 bases; nucleotides not matched to a gene: 4. The CDR3 sequence is CASSETGGATGELFF. The CDR3 DNA follows: TGTGCCAGCAGCGAGACAGGGGGAGCCACCGGGGAGCTGTTTTTT.

V and J are TRBV12-3 or TRBV12-4 and TRBJ2-2; no clear D. The CDR3 runs 14 residues. Deletions cut 2 bases from V and 3 bases from J, with 7 bases between. CDR3 coding DNA: TGTGCCAGCAGTTTATACAGAGACACCGGGGAGCTGTTTTTT. Protein sequence: CASSLYRDTGELFF.

Remarks on this clonotype: Possible read error: a much larger clone is one base away. V gene TRBV6-5 combines with J gene TRBJ2-2; 7 nucleotides line up with TRBD1. The CDR3 loop spans 12 amino acids. Germline values: CDR1 MNHEY, CDR2 SVGAGI. After removal of 11 bases from V and 3 bases from J, the junction contained 3 bases not matched to a gene. The CDR3 loop is CACTGDTGELFF. As DNA, the CDR3 is TGTGCCTGTACAGGGGACACCGGGGAGCTGTTTTTT.

The chain employs TRBV19 and TRBJ2-2, with D tentatively TRBD1 (5 bases). The CDR3 has 12 amino acids. Germline assignment: CDR1 LNHDA and CDR2 SQIVND (reference sequence). V lost 7 bases, J lost 6 bases, and 9 bases lay in between. The CDR3 loop reads CASNLGAGELFF. The CDR3 region has the DNA TGTGCCAGTAACCTAGGGGCCGGGGAGCTGTTTTTT.

The chain recombines TRBV12-3 or TRBV12-4 with TRBJ2-6; D uncertain. The ends were cut back, 10 bases at V and 3 bases at J, with 7 bases in the middle. CDR3 length: 12 amino acids. CDR3 DNA sequence: TGTGCCACCCAATTTGGGGCCAACGTCCTGACTTTC. Translation gives CATQFGANVLTF.

Points on this clonotype: The junction departs from germline at one end; a sequencing error may be responsible. This chain joins TRBV9 and TRBJ2-2, with D perhaps TRBD2 (5 bases). Germline CDR1 SGDLS, CDR2 YYNGEE. The CDR3 runs 14 residues. CDR3 DNA sequence: TGTGCCAGCAGCGTAGAAGTGGGCACCGGGGAGCTGTCTTTT. It specifies CASSVEVGTGELSF.

The table lists this clonotype with many counts. The chain recombines TRBV6-5 with TRBJ2-7; tentatively, D is TRBD1 (6 bases). The CDR3 contains 12 residues. The germline V gene has CDR1 MNHEY and CDR2 SVGAGI. V lost 2 bases and J 6 bases, leaving 8 bases between the germline ends. CDR3 nucleotides: TGTGCCAGCAGTTACCCCAGGGGCGAGCAGTACTTC. Protein product: CASSYPRGEQYF.

This clonotype was picked up many times. The chain has TRBV4-1 and TRBJ2-7; D is unclear. V shed 3 bases and J shed 7 bases, with 13 bases lying between them. Germline V gene data show CDR1 as MGHRA and CDR2 as YSYEKL. There are 13 residues in the CDR3. Here the CDR3 DNA reads TGCGCCAGCAGCCAGGGTCCGTCGAGGGAGCAGTACTTC. Translated: CASSQGPSREQYF.

This clonotype was seen a few times. This chain uses TRBV29-1 with TRBJ2-1; unclear D gene. Germline V gives CDR1 SQVTM, CDR2 ANQGSEA. Trimming took off 4 bases at V and 6 bases at J, with 4 bases between the two ends. This CDR3 spans 10 amino acids. The CDR3 loop reads CSVAFNEQFF. The CDR3 coding sequence is TGCAGCGTTGCGTTCAATGAGCAGTTCTTC.

The V gene is TRBV28, the J gene TRBJ2-5; maybe TRBD1 (6 bases). V was clipped by 7 bases and J by 2 bases, with 14 bases between them. The CDR3 runs to 14 residues. Per germline, CDR1 MDHEN and CDR2 SYDVKM. Here the CDR3 reads CASTVGTIQETQYF. CDR3 coding DNA: TGTGCCAGCACTGTCGGGACAATTCAAGAGACCCAGTACTTC.

This rearrangement joins TRBV6-2 or TRBV6-3 to TRBJ2-7; TRBD2 is a possible D gene (6 bases). Looked up from germline, CDR1 is MNHEY and CDR2 is SVGEGT. The V end lost 2 bases, the J end lost 5 bases, and 16 bases lay between the germline ends. The CDR3 contains 15 residues. This chain's CDR3 is CASSYPGGEKDEQYF. The CDR3, as DNA: TGTGCCAGCAGTTACCCCGGGGGAGAAAAGGACGAGCAGTACTTC.

In its sample, this clonotype was seen many times. Here the CDR3 reads CSVGQTRGAFF. The CDR3 DNA follows: TGCAGCGTTGGTCAGACTCGGGGGGCTTTCTTT. This chain links TRBV29-1 with TRBJ1-1, with D possibly TRBD1 on 5 matching bases. CDR3 length equals 11 residues. The V gene's germline CDR1 is SQVTM and CDR2 ANQGSEA. V lost 4 bases and J lost 11, with 14 bases in between.

Turning to this clonotype: The junction does not match germline at one end; this may be a read error. This sequence joins TRBV28 and TRBJ2-3; D remains ambiguous. This CDR3 is 13 amino acids long. Germline V gene lookup returns CDR1 MDHEN and CDR2 SYDVKM. Here the CDR3 reads CASRLPGLYSQNF. The CDR3 bases are TGTGCCAGCAGACTCCCCGGCCTCTATTCGCAGAATTTT. Looking up the rest from reference TRBV28 and TRBJ2-3 gives the full variable domain: DVKVTQSSRYLVKRTGEKVFLECVQDMDHENMFWYRQDPGLGLRLIYFSYDVKMKEKGDIPEGYSVSREKKERFSLILESASTNQTSMYLCASRLPGLYSQNFGPGTRLTVL.

This clonotype appeared a few times. The chain has TRBV7-9 and TRBJ2-7, with a tentative D call TRBD1 (5 bases). CDR3 length equals 17 residues. Germline assignment: CDR1 SEHNR and CDR2 FQNEAQ (reference sequence). V was clipped by 4 bases and J by 3 bases, with 22 bases between them. The CDR3 sequence: CASSSSSRTLQVYEQYF. CDR3 bases: TGTGCCAGCAGCTCCAGCTCGAGGACACTCCAGGTCTACGAGCAGTACTTC.

A note on this clonotype: No DNA is shown, since the ends of the CDR3 on it are uncertain; the CDR3 is the one TCRdb lists. The rearrangement links TRBV11-2 to TRBJ2-7; TRBD1, as called in the table, went unchecked against the DNA. The CDR3 is 14 amino acids in total, end residues counted. The germline V gene has CDR1 SGHAT and CDR2 FQNNGV. This CDR3 is CASSFGAGAYEQDF.

The sample holds a few counts of this clonotype. The chain combines TRBV27 with TRBJ2-2; D not resolved. The CDR3 totals 12 residues. Trimming shortened V by 5 bases and J by 6 bases, and 7 bases separated the two germline ends. The germline V gene has CDR1 MNHEY and CDR2 SMNVEV (reference sequence). CDR3 DNA sequence: TGTGCCAGCAGTGGGGATGCCGGGGAGCTGTTTTTT. The encoded protein is CASSGDAGELFF.

This clonotype appeared many times. The V gene is TRBV4-3, the J gene TRBJ2-4; D not resolved. The germline gives CDR1 LGHNA, CDR2 YSLEER. The CDR3 sequence is 13 residues long. V shed 3 bases and J shed 4 bases, with 7 bases lying between them. CDR3 bases: TGCGCCAGCAGCCAGTCGACAAAAAACATTCAGTACTTC. Encoded protein: CASSQSTKNIQYF.

To note about this clonotype: A much larger clonotype is one base distant, so this may be a read error. The V call is TRBV5-5, the J call TRBJ2-5; D gene unclear. Germline-derived CDR1 and CDR2 are SGHKS and YYEKEE (reference sequence). The CDR3 has 13 residues. DNA of the CDR3: TGTACCAGCAGCTTAGGAGTTCTGGAGACCCAGTACTTC. Translation: CTSSLGVLETQYF.